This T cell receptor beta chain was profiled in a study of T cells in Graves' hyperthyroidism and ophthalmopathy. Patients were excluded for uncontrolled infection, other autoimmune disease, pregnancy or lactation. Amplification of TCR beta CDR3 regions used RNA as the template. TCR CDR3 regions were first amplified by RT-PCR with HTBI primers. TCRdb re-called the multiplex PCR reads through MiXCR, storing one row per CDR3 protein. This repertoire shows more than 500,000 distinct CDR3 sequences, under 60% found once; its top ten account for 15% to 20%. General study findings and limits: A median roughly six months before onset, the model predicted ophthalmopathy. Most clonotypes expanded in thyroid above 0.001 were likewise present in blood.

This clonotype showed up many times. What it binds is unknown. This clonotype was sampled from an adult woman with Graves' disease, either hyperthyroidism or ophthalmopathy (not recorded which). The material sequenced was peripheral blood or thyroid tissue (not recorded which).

Written as DNA, the CDR3 is TGCGCCAGCAGCCAAGTAATCGGCCGGACTAGCGGGTACGAGCAGTACTTC. Translating gives CASSQVIGRTSGYEQYF. The chain couples TRBV4-1 to TRBJ2-7; 11 bases line up with TRBD2. The CDR3 runs to 17 residues. Germline CDR1 MGHRA, CDR2 YSYEKL. After removal of 1 base from V and 4 bases from J, the junction contained 9 bases not matched to a gene.